This T cell receptor beta chain was retrieved from a study of T cells in localized non-small cell lung cancer. As to this clone: The antigen remains undetermined.

Regarding the study as a whole: Among the tissues sampled, uninvolved adjacent lung had the highest T cell clonality, above tumor. Higher T cell density in the blood was associated with longer overall survival, whereas higher adjacent-lung clonality associated with shorter survival. Adjacent lung was found to contain a median roughly 58 of the top 100 tumor clones. Since sequencing was restricted to only one region of the tumor, intratumor heterogeneity remains a possibility.

TCRdb keeps only in-frame clones here, not all; method: immunoSEQ multiplex PCR. The data show about 11,000 clones, roughly 81% seen once. The CDR3 loop spans 13 amino acids. Germline V CDR1 and CDR2: LNHDA, SQIVND (reference sequence). With 8 bases clipped from V and 3 bases from J, the junction kept 4 bases outside the gene matches. The chain links TRBV19 to TRBJ1-2; TRBD1 aligns across 9 bases. The origin of this receptor is a male donor older than 55 with stage III lung adenocarcinoma. This material consisted of peripheral blood, taken before any cancer treatment. The CDR3 is CASGDRVYYGYTF. The CDR3 nucleotides are TGTGCCAGTGGGGACAGGGTATACTATGGCTACACCTTC.